The rows below give T cell receptor beta chains drawn from one sample of a study of early T cells in non-severe SARS-CoV-2 infection. Via MiXCR, TCRdb re-called the 5' RACE reads, giving one row per CDR3 protein. The data contain under 70,000 distinct CDR3 sequences, 15% of them seen just once; the ten biggest clones take up approximately 11%. Sample: whole blood, taken at baseline. The receptor source for this set is an adult who was a healthcare worker with PCR-confirmed SARS-CoV-2 infection or an uninfected control (not recorded which). Both conserved end residues are part of each CDR3. Each record gives: clone size, J gene, D gene, V gene, CDR3 protein, CDR3 DNA. A D gene is named only where the DNA matches it firmly. A row's size may be missing; if present it is once, few, many or a size class.

abundance: .; j_gene: TRBJ2-2; d_gene: TRBD2; v_gene: TRBV20-1; CDR3aa: CSAREERTSGANTGELFF; CDR3nt: TGCAGTGCTCGGGAGGAGAGGACTAGCGGGGCGAACACCGGGGAGCTGTTTTTT
abundance: .; j_gene: TRBJ2-2; d_gene: .; v_gene: TRBV10-2; CDR3aa: CASSEAKAIRELFF; CDR3nt: TGCGCCAGCAGTGAAGCTAAAGCAATCAGGGAGCTGTTTTTT
abundance: medium-sized; j_gene: TRBJ2-1; d_gene: .; v_gene: TRBV3-1; CDR3aa: CASEGRLYNEQFF; CDR3nt: TGTGCCTCCGAGGGCAGGCTCTACAATGAGCAGTTCTTC
abundance: .; j_gene: TRBJ2-6; d_gene: .; v_gene: TRBV6-6; CDR3aa: CASSYSDKAHSGANVLTF; CDR3nt: TGTGCCAGCAGTTACTCCGACAAGGCCCACTCTGGGGCCAACGTCCTGACTTTC
abundance: few; j_gene: TRBJ2-3; d_gene: TRBD2; v_gene: TRBV7-9; CDR3aa: CASSSGLAGGRDTQYF; CDR3nt: TGTGCCAGCAGCTCCGGACTAGCGGGAGGGCGGGATACGCAGTATTTT
abundance: many; j_gene: TRBJ2-7; d_gene: .; v_gene: TRBV11-2; CDR3aa: CASSRPSYEQYF; CDR3nt: TGTGCCAGCAGCCGGCCCTCCTACGAGCAGTACTTC
abundance: .; j_gene: TRBJ1-5; d_gene: .; v_gene: TRBV27; CDR3aa: CASREGVLSNQPQHF; CDR3nt: TGTGCCAGCAGGGAAGGGGTCCTTAGCAATCAGCCCCAGCATTTT
abundance: few; j_gene: TRBJ2-1; d_gene: .; v_gene: TRBV2; CDR3aa: CASTGQHNEQFF; CDR3nt: TGTGCCAGCACCGGACAGCACAATGAGCAGTTCTTC
abundance: few; j_gene: TRBJ2-7; d_gene: TRBD2; v_gene: TRBV18; CDR3aa: CASSPNLAGVTYEQYF; CDR3nt: TGTGCCAGCTCACCAAACCTAGCGGGAGTAACCTACGAGCAGTACTTC
abundance: few; j_gene: TRBJ2-3; d_gene: TRBD1; v_gene: TRBV24-1; CDR3aa: CATSDLRDRSTDTQYF; CDR3nt: TGTGCCACCAGTGATTTAAGGGACAGGAGCACAGATACGCAGTATTTT
abundance: .; j_gene: TRBJ2-7; d_gene: .; v_gene: TRBV20-1; CDR3aa: CSARKQGNEQYF; CDR3nt: TGCAGTGCTAGGAAACAGGGTAACGAGCAGTACTTC
abundance: many; j_gene: TRBJ2-1; d_gene: .; v_gene: TRBV4-1; CDR3aa: CASSQVDLVRIAEQFF; CDR3nt: TGCGCCAGCAGCCAAGTCGATCTGGTCAGGATCGCTGAGCAGTTCTTC
abundance: .; j_gene: TRBJ2-3; d_gene: .; v_gene: TRBV12-3/TRBV12-4; CDR3aa: CASSPPRRSIRTDTQYF; CDR3nt: TGTGCCAGCAGTCCCCCAAGACGTTCCATTCGCACAGATACGCAGTATTTT
abundance: .; j_gene: TRBJ2-2; d_gene: TRBD2; v_gene: TRBV6-6; CDR3aa: CASSPLAGGTGGELFF; CDR3nt: TGTGCCAGCAGCCCACTAGCGGGGGGGACCGGCGGGGAGCTGTTTTTT
abundance: .; j_gene: TRBJ1-1; d_gene: .; v_gene: TRBV12-5; CDR3aa: CASGLDGDVTEAFF; CDR3nt: TGTGCTAGTGGTCTGGACGGAGACGTCACTGAAGCTTTCTTT
abundance: few; j_gene: TRBJ1-2; d_gene: .; v_gene: TRBV29-1; CDR3aa: CSVGDSPYGYTF; CDR3nt: TGCAGCGTTGGAGACAGCCCCTATGGCTACACCTTC
abundance: few; j_gene: TRBJ2-1; d_gene: TRBD2; v_gene: TRBV10-2; CDR3aa: CATRAGLGGINEQFF; CDR3nt: TGCGCCACTCGAGCGGGACTAGGAGGGATCAATGAGCAGTTCTTC
abundance: few; j_gene: TRBJ2-7; d_gene: .; v_gene: TRBV2; CDR3aa: CASSEFQGRPYEQYF; CDR3nt: TGTGCCAGCAGTGAATTTCAGGGGCGTCCCTACGAGCAGTACTTC
abundance: .; j_gene: TRBJ2-7; d_gene: TRBD1; v_gene: TRBV6-6; CDR3aa: CASSAPGQGSYEQYF; CDR3nt: TGTGCCAGCAGTGCCCCGGGACAGGGGTCTTACGAGCAGTACTTC
abundance: many; j_gene: TRBJ2-1; d_gene: .; v_gene: TRBV20-1; CDR3aa: CSASPGGGDSNEQFF; CDR3nt: TGCAGTGCTTCCCCCGGGGGCGGGGATAGTAATGAGCAGTTCTTC
abundance: .; j_gene: TRBJ1-2; d_gene: .; v_gene: TRBV19; CDR3aa: CASTISEGPFNYGYTF; CDR3nt: TGTGCCAGTACCATCTCAGAGGGACCCTTTAACTATGGCTACACCTTC
abundance: few; j_gene: TRBJ1-1; d_gene: .; v_gene: TRBV5-6; CDR3aa: CASSFKGHQNTEAFF; CDR3nt: TGTGCCAGCAGCTTTAAGGGACACCAGAACACTGAAGCTTTCTTT
abundance: .; j_gene: TRBJ2-5; d_gene: TRBD2; v_gene: TRBV20-1; CDR3aa: CSALRGESSGSETQYF; CDR3nt: TGCAGTGCCCTCCGGGGGGAGAGTAGCGGGAGTGAGACCCAGTACTTC
abundance: few; j_gene: TRBJ2-5; d_gene: .; v_gene: TRBV7-2; CDR3aa: CASSSLSRKRETQYF; CDR3nt: TGTGCCAGCAGCTCCCTGTCGCGAAAGAGAGAGACCCAGTACTTC
abundance: few; j_gene: TRBJ2-7; d_gene: TRBD2; v_gene: TRBV7-8; CDR3aa: CASSTQRGGLPYEQYF; CDR3nt: TGTGCCAGCAGCACACAGCGGGGGGGCCTTCCCTACGAGCAGTACTTC
abundance: .; j_gene: TRBJ2-6; d_gene: TRBD1; v_gene: TRBV20-1; CDR3aa: CGTGAASGANVLTF; CDR3nt: TGCGGGACAGGGGCTGCCTCTGGGGCCAACGTCCTGACTTTC
abundance: .; j_gene: TRBJ2-1; d_gene: .; v_gene: TRBV6-5; CDR3aa: CASSYWAKGGNEQFF; CDR3nt: TGTGCCAGCAGTTACTGGGCTAAAGGGGGCAATGAGCAGTTCTTC
abundance: few; j_gene: TRBJ1-6; d_gene: TRBD1; v_gene: TRBV12-3/TRBV12-4; CDR3aa: CASRTGVRSPLHF; CDR3nt: TGTGCCAGCAGAACAGGGGTACGGTCACCCCTCCACTTT
abundance: .; j_gene: TRBJ1-1; d_gene: .; v_gene: TRBV7-9; CDR3aa: CASSLAETLNTEAFF; CDR3nt: TGTGCCAGCAGCTTAGCGGAGACTCTGAACACTGAAGCTTTCTTT
abundance: few; j_gene: TRBJ1-2; d_gene: TRBD1; v_gene: TRBV6-5; CDR3aa: CASAQGQGSYGYTF; CDR3nt: TGTGCCAGCGCGCAGGGACAGGGGAGCTATGGCTACACCTTC
abundance: few; j_gene: TRBJ2-6; d_gene: .; v_gene: TRBV20-1; CDR3aa: CSASAGANVLTF; CDR3nt: TGCAGTGCTTCGGCTGGGGCCAACGTCCTGACTTTC
abundance: .; j_gene: TRBJ1-5; d_gene: TRBD1; v_gene: TRBV4-2; CDR3aa: CASSQAQGPQPQHF; CDR3nt: TGTGCCAGCAGCCAAGCACAGGGGCCTCAGCCCCAGCATTTT
abundance: .; j_gene: TRBJ2-3; d_gene: .; v_gene: TRBV18; CDR3aa: CASSLTRVDTQYF; CDR3nt: TGTGCCAGCTCCTTGACTAGAGTGGATACGCAGTATTTT
abundance: many; j_gene: TRBJ2-3; d_gene: TRBD1; v_gene: TRBV12-3/TRBV12-4; CDR3aa: CASSWDRGTDTQYF; CDR3nt: TGTGCCAGCAGCTGGGACAGGGGCACAGATACGCAGTATTTT
abundance: .; j_gene: TRBJ2-4; d_gene: .; v_gene: TRBV7-9; CDR3aa: CASSLAGGKNIQYF; CDR3nt: TGTGCCAGCAGCTTAGCAGGGGGCAAAAACATTCAGTACTTC
abundance: once; j_gene: TRBJ1-6; d_gene: .; v_gene: TRBV14; CDR3aa: CASSRASSYNSPLHF; CDR3nt: TGTGCCAGCAGCAGGGCGAGCTCCTATAATTCACCCCTCCATTTT
abundance: .; j_gene: TRBJ2-7; d_gene: .; v_gene: TRBV4-1; CDR3aa: CASSQGDSPREQYF; CDR3nt: TGCGCCAGCAGCCAAGGAGACTCTCCTCGGGAGCAGTACTTC
abundance: .; j_gene: TRBJ2-5; d_gene: .; v_gene: TRBV25-1; CDR3aa: CASSTGDQETQYF; CDR3nt: TGTGCCAGCAGTACAGGAGACCAAGAGACCCAGTACTTC
abundance: .; j_gene: TRBJ1-6; d_gene: TRBD1; v_gene: TRBV12-3/TRBV12-4; CDR3aa: CASRTAGGSYNSPLHF; CDR3nt: TGTGCCAGCAGGACAGCAGGGGGCTCCTATAATTCACCCCTCCACTTT
abundance: .; j_gene: TRBJ2-3; d_gene: TRBD1; v_gene: TRBV29-1; CDR3aa: CSVEAPRGTDAQYF; CDR3nt: TGCAGCGTTGAGGCCCCACGAGGGACAGATGCGCAGTATTTT
abundance: .; j_gene: TRBJ1-4; d_gene: .; v_gene: TRBV6-1; CDR3aa: CASGTPEKLFF; CDR3nt: TGTGCCAGCGGGACGCCGGAAAAACTGTTTTTT
abundance: .; j_gene: TRBJ2-7; d_gene: .; v_gene: TRBV11-2; CDR3aa: CASISLPGSIHEQYF; CDR3nt: TGTGCCAGCATATCCCTCCCAGGGAGTATCCACGAGCAGTACTTC
abundance: many; j_gene: TRBJ2-2; d_gene: TRBD2; v_gene: TRBV10-3; CDR3aa: CAIRPGGNTGELFF; CDR3nt: TGTGCCATCCGCCCGGGGGGGAACACCGGGGAGCTGTTTTTT
abundance: .; j_gene: TRBJ1-6; d_gene: .; v_gene: TRBV9; CDR3aa: CASSVERGSNNSPLHF; CDR3nt: TGTGCCAGCAGCGTAGAGAGAGGGTCAAATAATTCACCCCTCCACTTT
abundance: .; j_gene: TRBJ2-3; d_gene: TRBD1; v_gene: TRBV25-1; CDR3aa: CASSEGQPTDTQYF; CDR3nt: TGTGCCAGCAGTGAGGGACAGCCCACAGATACGCAGTATTTT
abundance: many; j_gene: TRBJ2-7; d_gene: TRBD2; v_gene: TRBV9; CDR3aa: CASSVGLAGVYEQYF; CDR3nt: TGTGCCAGCAGCGTGGGGCTAGCGGGAGTGTACGAGCAGTACTTC
abundance: few; j_gene: TRBJ1-5; d_gene: .; v_gene: TRBV3-1; CDR3aa: CASSQEVYSNQPQHF; CDR3nt: TGTGCCAGCAGCCAAGAGGTCTATAGCAATCAGCCCCAGCATTTT